The 32 T cell receptor beta chains in this list originate from one sample, sequenced in a study of cytotoxic CD8 clonotypes in ibrutinib-treated CLL. Clones were read by immunoSEQ multiplex PCR, and TCRdb kept only the in-frame ones, dropping some. The repertoire holds 200,000 or so clones, 65% to 80% seen once, with 5.9% in the top ten. Sequenced material: PBMCs, taken after 12 months of ibrutinib treatment. The receptors come from a human donor with chronic lymphocytic leukemia.

The chain employs TRBV7-9 and TRBJ1-3; maybe TRBD1 (5 bases). The V and J ends lost 8 bases and 0 bases respectively, with 11 bases between them. Germline assignment: CDR1 SEHNR and CDR2 FQNEAQ (reference sequence). The length of the CDR3 is 14 residues. The DNA of the CDR3 is TGTGCCAGCCCACAGGCTAGCTCTGGAAACACCATATATTTT. It specifies CASPQASSGNTIYF.

The chain combines TRBV7-2 with TRBJ2-7; tentative D call: TRBD2 (6 bases). The V gene lost 5 bases and the J gene lost 3 bases, with 14 bases spanning the gap. Looked up from germline, CDR1 is SGHTA and CDR2 is FQGNSA. The length of the CDR3 is 14 residues. The CDR3 protein is CASSGVGGGYEQYF. The DNA of the CDR3 is TGTGCCAGCAGCGGCGTTGGGGGAGGCTACGAGCAGTACTTC.

The sample holds one count of this clone. This sequence joins TRBV6-4 and TRBJ2-6; D unclear. Germline CDR1 and CDR2: MRHNA and SNTAGT. The germline V and J ends were trimmed by 9 bases and 6 bases, with 3 bases remaining between them. There are 10 residues in the CDR3. CDR3 loop: CARQANVLTF. The CDR3, as DNA: TGTGCCAGACAGGCCAACGTCCTGACTTTC.

Notes on this clone: One end of the junction does not line up with germline, which may come from a read error. V gene TRBV2 combines with J gene TRBJ2-1; 8 bases match TRBD1. The germline gives CDR1 SNHLY, CDR2 FYNNEI. This CDR3 comprises 11 residues. In nucleotides, the CDR3 is TGTGCCAGCAGGGCTACGGGACAGGCGATCTTC. Encoded protein: CASRATGQAIF.

V gene TRBV29-1 combines with J gene TRBJ1-1; D may be TRBD1 (6 bases). V was cut by 7 bases and J by 5 bases, with 17 bases left in between. Germline values: CDR1 SQVTM, CDR2 ANQGSEA. This CDR3 has 13 amino acids. The CDR3 nucleotides are TGCAGCGCCGGGGGACAATCGAAAACTGAAGCTTTCTTT. Translating it yields CSAGGQSKTEAFF.

J is TRBJ1-5 and V is TRBV19, with TRBD1 matching over 8 bases. V dropped 3 bases and J dropped 6; count of bases not matched to a gene: 4. The CDR3 has 14 residues. The germline gives CDR1 LNHDA, CDR2 SQIVND (reference sequence). The CDR3 DNA follows: TGTGCCAGTAGTATGGACAGGGATTTTCAGCCCCAGCATTTT. It yields the protein CASSMDRDFQPQHF.

V usage is TRBV5-1 and J usage is TRBJ1-4; TRBD1 matches at 8 bases. This CDR3 is built from 15 residues. CDR1 is SGHRS and CDR2 is YFSETQ in the germline V gene. V dropped 6 bases and J dropped 6; count of bases not matched to a gene: 10. CDR3 DNA sequence: TGCGCCAGCACCCGGGTTGGACAGGGTGATGAAAAACTGTTTTTT. Translated: CASTRVGQGDEKLFF.

In DNA, the CDR3 is TGTGCCATCAGGGCGGATAGCAATCAGCCCCAGCATTTT. This translates into CAIRADSNQPQHF. The chain recombines TRBV10-3 with TRBJ1-5; D unclear. The V gene lost 6 bases and the J gene lost 0 bases, with 6 bases spanning the gap. CDR3 length equals 13 residues. Germline assignment: CDR1 ENHRY and CDR2 SYGVKD.

The chain links TRBV15 to TRBJ1-2; 8 bases fit TRBD1. The CDR3 consists of 16 residues. The junction had 10 bases not matched to a gene; V was cut back by 1 base and J by 6 bases. Germline assignment: CDR1 LNHNV and CDR2 YYDKDF (reference sequence). The CDR3 loop reads CATSRGQGKIKDGYTF. The DNA for the CDR3 is TGTGCCACCAGCAGAGGACAGGGGAAAATAAAAGATGGCTACACCTTC.

The chain has TRBV29-1 and TRBJ1-1, with 7 bases identical to TRBD1. The CDR3 contains 15 residues. CDR1 and CDR2 (germline): SQVTM, ANQGSEA. The junction had 17 bases not matched to a gene; V was cut back by 7 bases and J by 6 bases. The CDR3 bases are TGCAGCGCCCCGACAGGGACCCCAGGAGGGTCTGAAGCTTTCTTT. Protein sequence: CSAPTGTPGGSEAFF. The full variable domain, with the rest looked up from reference TRBV29-1 and TRBJ1-1, is SAVISQKPSRDICQRGTSLTIQCQVDSQVTMMFWYRQQPGQSLTLIATANQGSEATYESGFVIDKFPISRPNLTFSTLTVSNMSPEDSSIYLCSAPTGTPGGSEAFFGQGTRLTVV.

In regard to this clone: Germline is not matched at one junction end, which may reflect a read error. V usage is TRBV7-6 and J usage is TRBJ1-1, with D unclear. The CDR3 is made up of 12 amino acids. CDR1 and CDR2 from the germline V gene are SGHVS and FNYEAQ. The CDR3 sequence: CASSPQVQFQVF. The CDR3, as DNA: TGTGCCAGCAGCCCTCAGGTCCAATTTCAGGTCTTT.

This clone was seen more than once but under ten times. The V gene is TRBV2, the J gene TRBJ1-2, with 7 bases fitting TRBD1. The length of the CDR3 is 15 residues. Losses at the gene ends were 4 bases for V and 2 bases for J; bases not matched to a gene: 7. Germline V CDR1 and CDR2: SNHLY, FYNNEI. The CDR3 protein is CASSGQGLRNYGYTF. In DNA, the CDR3 is TGTGCCAGCAGTGGACAGGGATTAAGAAACTATGGCTACACCTTC.

The chain links TRBV7-2 to TRBJ2-7; maybe TRBD1 (6 bases). CDR1 is SGHTA, CDR2 FQGNSA, per germline. The CDR3 loop spans 14 amino acids. Trimming left V 2 bases short and J 5 bases short, with 13 bases between. The CDR3 sequence is CASSLSPGVDEQYF. Here the CDR3 DNA reads TGTGCCAGCAGCTTAAGTCCAGGGGTAGACGAGCAGTACTTC.

V usage is TRBV7-9 and J usage is TRBJ1-1, with D perhaps TRBD1 (6 bases). V was trimmed by 1 base and J by 6 bases, leaving 15 bases between them. Germline loops: CDR1 SEHNR, CDR2 FQNEAQ (reference sequence). CDR3 length: 15 amino acids. CDR3 in DNA: TGTGCCAGCAGCTTAGAGGAAGGGGGGAAGGCTGAAGCTTTCTTT. Amino acids: CASSLEEGGKAEAFF.

This clone was seen only a few times. The gene calls are TRBV7-6 and TRBJ2-5; the D is unclear. The CDR3 covers 14 residues. Trimming took off 5 bases at V and 5 bases at J, with 15 bases between the two ends. Germline CDR1 and CDR2: SGHVS and FNYEAQ. The CDR3 is CASSPTAKGETQYF. The DNA for the CDR3 is TGTGCCAGCAGCCCTACCGCCAAGGGCGAGACCCAGTACTTC.

The chain uses TRBV6-5 and TRBJ1-1, with 7 nucleotides matching TRBD1. V gave up 6 bases and J gave up 0 bases; unmatched junction bases: 4. CDR3 length equals 14 residues. CDR1 is MNHEY, CDR2 SVGAGI, per germline. The CDR3 region is CASSEDRVNTEAFF. The DNA of the CDR3 is TGTGCCAGCAGCGAAGACAGGGTGAACACTGAAGCTTTCTTT.

This clone was observed a single time. The chain is built from TRBV5-1 and TRBJ2-2, with TRBD1 matching 9 bases. This CDR3 has 16 residues. J lost 7 bases, V lost 4 bases, and 11 bases had no gene match. In germline, CDR1 is SGHRS, CDR2 YFSETQ. This CDR3 is CASSRTGTGYGGELFF. The CDR3 nucleotides read TGCGCCAGCAGCCGAACCGGGACAGGGTATGGCGGGGAGCTGTTTTTT.

The CDR3 bases are TGTGCCAGCACTCGCGGACTAGCGTCCCCACATACGCAGTATTTT. It encodes CASTRGLASPHTQYF. The V and J genes are TRBV9 and TRBJ2-3, with TRBD2 identical over 9 bases. This CDR3 is built from 15 residues. CDR1 is SGDLS and CDR2 is YYNGEE in the germline V gene. V was pared by 6 bases and J by 7 bases, with 12 bases of the junction left unmatched.

The rearrangement links TRBV5-1 to TRBJ2-5; D is perhaps TRBD1 (5 bases). CDR1 and CDR2 (germline): SGHRS, YFSETQ. This CDR3 contains 19 residues. The V gene lost 4 bases and the J gene lost 0 bases, with 25 bases spanning the gap. CDR3: CASSLNPPMTVRYQETQYF. The CDR3 bases are TGCGCCAGCAGCCTCAACCCCCCAATGACAGTCCGGTACCAAGAGACCCAGTACTTC.

V is TRBV6-1 and J is TRBJ2-7; D may be TRBD1 (5 bases). V dropped 11 bases and J dropped 3 bases, with 14 bases sitting between them. The CDR3 has 12 amino acids. The germline V gene encodes CDR1 MNHNS and CDR2 SASEGT. CDR3 in DNA: TGTGCCCTAGGGGCAGGGATCTACGAGCAGTACTTC. Its translation is CALGAGIYEQYF.

V gene TRBV14 combines with J gene TRBJ2-3, with TRBD1 matching 9 bases. Trimming cost V 4 bases and J 3 bases; bases outside gene matches: 5. The CDR3 sequence is 15 residues long. Germline V gene sequence: CDR1 SGHDN, CDR2 FVKESK. The CDR3 DNA reads TGTGCCAGCAGCCCCGGACAGGGGAGGACAGATACGCAGTATTTT. Amino acid sequence: CASSPGQGRTDTQYF.

The chain joins TRBV7-8 to TRBJ1-1, with D hard to call. This CDR3 spans 13 amino acids. In germline, CDR1 is SGHVS, CDR2 FQNEAQ. The V gene lost 0 bases and the J gene lost 1 base, with 3 bases spanning the gap. CDR3: CASSLAGNTEAFF. CDR3 nucleotides: TGTGCCAGCAGCTTAGCGGGGAACACTGAAGCTTTCTTT.

There are a few counts of this clone. This chain uses TRBV6-5 with TRBJ1-2; 11 bases agree with TRBD1. The germline CDR1 and CDR2 sequences are MNHEY and SVGAGI. CDR3 length equals 14 residues. The V segment lost 4 bases and the J segment 4 bases; nucleotides outside the gene matches: 2. The CDR3 sequence is CASSLGQGAYGYTF. The CDR3 DNA reads TGTGCCAGCAGTTTAGGACAGGGGGCCTATGGCTACACCTTC.

This chain uses TRBV11-2 with TRBJ2-7; 8 nucleotides match TRBD1. The junction had 1 base not matched to a gene; V was cut back by 6 bases and J by 3 bases. The CDR3 is 12 amino acids. Germline values: CDR1 SGHAT, CDR2 FQNNGV. CDR3 sequence (DNA): TGTGCCAGCAGACAGGGGGTCTACGAGCAGTACTTC. As protein: CASRQGVYEQYF.

This rearrangement joins TRBV9 to TRBJ1-6; D may be TRBD1 (5 bases). Germline CDR1 and CDR2: SGDLS and YYNGEE. CDR3 length: 15 residues. The ends were cut back, 0 bases at V and 7 bases at J, with 11 bases in the middle. This CDR3 reads CASSVGGARNSPLHF. The CDR3 DNA is TGTGCCAGCAGCGTAGGAGGGGCTAGGAATTCACCCCTCCACTTT.

The chain carries TRBV19 and TRBJ1-5, with D uncertain. Germline-derived CDR1 and CDR2 are LNHDA and SQIVND (reference sequence). V was shortened by 3 bases and J by 1 base, with 10 bases between the two germline ends. The CDR3 is 15 amino acids. CDR3 loop: CASSIGISSNQPQHF. The CDR3 region has the DNA TGTGCCAGTAGTATTGGGATTTCGAGCAATCAGCCCCAGCATTTT.

The chain links TRBV5-1 to TRBJ2-7; 7 nucleotides match TRBD1. This CDR3 has 15 residues. Germline trimming cut 4 bases from V and 4 bases from J; bases unmatched to any gene: 11. CDR1 and CDR2 (germline): SGHRS, YFSETQ. The CDR3 DNA sequence: TGCGCCAGCAGCCTTGCGACAGGGAACGGGTACGAGCAGTACTTC. Its translation: CASSLATGNGYEQYF.

This clone appeared once. The chain recombines TRBV9 with TRBJ2-3, with D tentatively TRBD2 (6 bases). CDR3 length: 13 residues. V lost 1 base and J 4 bases, leaving 7 bases between the germline ends. Germline V lookup: CDR1 SGDLS, CDR2 YYNGEE. CDR3 sequence reads: CASSVWGADTQYF. The CDR3 DNA is TGTGCCAGCAGCGTATGGGGGGCAGATACGCAGTATTTT.

This chain uses TRBV7-3 with TRBJ2-3; TRBD1 or TRBD2 may be the D gene (5 bases each). The CDR3 has 14 residues. Trimming left V 5 bases short and J 4 bases short, with 13 bases between. CDR1 and CDR2 from the germline V gene are SGHTA and FQGTGA. CDR3 in amino acids: CASSLRGISDTQYF. The CDR3 DNA sequence: TGTGCCAGCAGCCTCCGGGGCATTTCAGATACGCAGTATTTT. The full variable domain, with the rest looked up from reference TRBV7-3 and TRBJ2-3, is GAGVSQTPSNKVTEKGKYVELRCDPISGHTALYWYRQSLGQGPEFLIYFQGTGAADDSGLPNDRFFAVRPEGSVSTLKIQRTERGDSAVYLCASSLRGISDTQYFGPGTRLTVL.

The chain uses TRBV4-3 and TRBJ1-2; perhaps TRBD1 as D (5 bases). Trimming removed 1 base at V and 6 bases at J, with 18 bases between. Germline V gene data show CDR1 as LGHNA and CDR2 as YSLEER. CDR3 length: 16 amino acids. The CDR3 DNA sequence: TGCGCCAGCAGCCAAGGCGGTCGCAGGGAAAAAGATGGCTACACCTTC. Protein: CASSQGGRREKDGYTF.

The rearrangement uses TRBV5-1 and TRBJ1-1; 7 positions match TRBD1. Germline V gene lookup returns CDR1 SGHRS and CDR2 YFSETQ. This CDR3 region has 15 residues. V trimming: 4 bases; J trimming: 1 base; junction bases outside the gene matches: 7. The CDR3 protein is CASSAWTGGNTEAFF. CDR3 DNA: TGCGCCAGCAGCGCGTGGACAGGTGGGAACACTGAAGCTTTCTTT.

This chain uses TRBV28 with TRBJ2-7, with D uncertain. Deletions cut 2 bases from V and 2 bases from J, with 10 bases between. The CDR3 extends over 14 amino acids. Germline CDR1 reads MDHEN; CDR2 reads SYDVKM. The CDR3 region has the DNA TGTGCCAGCAGTTTAATCGCCACCGCCTACGAGCAGTACTTC. As protein: CASSLIATAYEQYF. Using reference TRBV28 and TRBJ2-7 for the parts outside the CDR3, the full variable domain is DVKVTQSSRYLVKRTGEKVFLECVQDMDHENMFWYRQDPGLGLRLIYFSYDVKMKEKGDIPEGYSVSREKKERFSLILESASTNQTSMYLCASSLIATAYEQYFGPGTRLTVT.